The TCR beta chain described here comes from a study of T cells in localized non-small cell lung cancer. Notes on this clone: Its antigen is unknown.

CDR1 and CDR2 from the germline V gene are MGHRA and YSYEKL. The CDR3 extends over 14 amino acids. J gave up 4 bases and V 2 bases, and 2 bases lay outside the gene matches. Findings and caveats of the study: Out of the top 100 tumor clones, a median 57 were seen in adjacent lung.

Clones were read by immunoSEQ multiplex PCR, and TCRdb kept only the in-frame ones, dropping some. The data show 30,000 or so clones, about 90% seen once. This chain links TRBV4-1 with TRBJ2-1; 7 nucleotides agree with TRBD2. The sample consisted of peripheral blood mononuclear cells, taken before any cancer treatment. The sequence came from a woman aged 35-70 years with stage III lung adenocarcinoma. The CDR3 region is CASSQPGGYNEQFF. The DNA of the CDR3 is TGCGCCAGCAGCCAACCGGGGGGTTACAATGAGCAGTTCTTC.